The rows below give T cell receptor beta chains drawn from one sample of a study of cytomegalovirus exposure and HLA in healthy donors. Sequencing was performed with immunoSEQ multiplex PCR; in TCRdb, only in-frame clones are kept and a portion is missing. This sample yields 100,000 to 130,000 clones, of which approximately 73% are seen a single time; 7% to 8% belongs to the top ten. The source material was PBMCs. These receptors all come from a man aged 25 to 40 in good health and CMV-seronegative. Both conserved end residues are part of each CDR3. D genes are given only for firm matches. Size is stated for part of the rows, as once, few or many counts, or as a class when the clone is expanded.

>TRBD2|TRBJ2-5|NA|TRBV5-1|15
TGCGCCAGCAGCTTGGTAGCGGGGTACACAGAGACCCAGTACTTC
CASSLVAGYTETQYF
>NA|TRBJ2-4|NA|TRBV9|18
TGTGCCAGCAGCGTAGCAGGTGATCCTAGCGTCGGGGGAAACATTCAGTACTTC
CASSVAGDPSVGGNIQYF
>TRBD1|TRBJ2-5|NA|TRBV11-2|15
TGTGCCAGCAGCTCTCCGGGACAGGGACGAGAGACCCAGTACTTC
CASSSPGQGRETQYF
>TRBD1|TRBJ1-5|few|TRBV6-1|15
TGTGCCAGCAGTGAGTATGGGACAGGGTATCAGCCCCAGCATTTT
CASSEYGTGYQPQHF
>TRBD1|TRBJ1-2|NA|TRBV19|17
TGTGCCATTCGAGGGGGCAGCGACAGGCGTTCTAACTATGGCTACACCTTC
CAIRGGSDRRSNYGYTF
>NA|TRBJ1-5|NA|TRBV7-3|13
TGTGCCAGCAGCTCCGGGGTTAATCAGCCCCAGCATTTT
CASSSGVNQPQHF
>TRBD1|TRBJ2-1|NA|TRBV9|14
TGTGCCAGCAGCTGGTCACGACAGGGAAATGAGCAGTTCTTC
CASSWSRQGNEQFF
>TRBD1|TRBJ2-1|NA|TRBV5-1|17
TGCGCCAGCAGCTTGGGCAAATTCCCGGGACAGAATAATGAGCAGTTCTTC
CASSLGKFPGQNNEQFF
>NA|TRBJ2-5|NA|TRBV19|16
TGTGCCAGTAGTATAGCCGTGGGGGGGCCGTTTGAGACCCAGTACTTC
CASSIAVGGPFETQYF
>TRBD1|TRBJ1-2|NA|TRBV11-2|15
TGTGCCAGCAACCCGGGACAGGGGACGGGCTATGGCTACACCTTC
CASNPGQGTGYGYTF
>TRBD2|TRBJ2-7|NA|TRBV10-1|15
TGCGCCAGCAGCCCCGGGACTAGCGGGGTCTACGAGCAGTACTTC
CASSPGTSGVYEQYF
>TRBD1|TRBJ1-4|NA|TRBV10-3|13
TGCGCCATCAGCGAGGGACAGGACCAAAAACTGTTTTTT
CAISEGQDQKLFF
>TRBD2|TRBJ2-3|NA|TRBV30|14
TGTGCCTGCATCCCGGGACTAGTATCAGATACGCAGTATTTT
CACIPGLVSDTQYF
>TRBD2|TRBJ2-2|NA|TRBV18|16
TGTGCCAGCCGACTAGCGGGAAACCCGAACACCGGGGAGCTGTTTTTT
CASRLAGNPNTGELFF
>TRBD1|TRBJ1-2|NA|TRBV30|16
TGTGCCTGGAGTGAAGACAGGGTTCAGCTTAACTATGGCTACACCTTC
CAWSEDRVQLNYGYTF
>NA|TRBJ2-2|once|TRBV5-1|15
TGCGCCAGCAGCTTGGGACAGCTTAACACCGGGGAGCTGTTTTTT
CASSLGQLNTGELFF
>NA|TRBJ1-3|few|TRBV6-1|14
TGTGCCAGCAGTGATCAGGGTTCCGGAAACACCATATATTTT
CASSDQGSGNTIYF
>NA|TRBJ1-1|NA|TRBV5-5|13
TGTGCCAGCAGCTTAACAGGGAAAGCTGAAGCTTTCTTT
CASSLTGKAEAFF
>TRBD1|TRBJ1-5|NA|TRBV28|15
TGTGCCAGCAGTTTTTACAGGGGTTTGAGTCAGCCCCAGCATTTT
CASSFYRGLSQPQHF
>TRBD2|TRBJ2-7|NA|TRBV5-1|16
TGCGCCAGCAGCTTGGGCGACCGACTAGCGATTGACGAGCAGTACTTC
CASSLGDRLAIDEQYF
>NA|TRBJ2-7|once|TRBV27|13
TGTGCCAGCAGTCCTTGGGCCACCTACGAGCAGTACTTC
CASSPWATYEQYF
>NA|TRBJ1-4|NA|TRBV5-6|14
TGTGCCAGCAGCTTTTGGGGAGGAGGCGAAAAACTGTTTTTT
CASSFWGGGEKLFF
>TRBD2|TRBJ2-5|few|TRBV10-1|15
TGCGCCAGCAGTGAGTCAGCGGGAGTTCGAGAGACCCAGTACTTC
CASSESAGVRETQYF
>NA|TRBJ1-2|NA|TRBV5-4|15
TGTGCCAGCAGCCCCGAAAAGGCACAGAATTATGGCTACACCTTC
CASSPEKAQNYGYTF
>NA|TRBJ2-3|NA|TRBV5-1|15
TGCGCCAGCAGCTTGGACACGTCTAGCACAGATACGCAGTATTTT
CASSLDTSSTDTQYF
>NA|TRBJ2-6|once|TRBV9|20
TGTGCCAGCAGCGTAGCCAACAGACAGGCGCTCGGTACTGGGGCCAACGTCCTGACTTTC
CASSVANRQALGTGANVLTF
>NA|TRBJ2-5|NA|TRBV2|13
TGTGCCAGCAGGGACAGCAACCAAGAGACCCAGTACTTC
CASRDSNQETQYF
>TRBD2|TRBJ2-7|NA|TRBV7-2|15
TGTGCCAGCAGCCCGGGACTAGCGGGCCCCTACGAGCAGTACTTC
CASSPGLAGPYEQYF
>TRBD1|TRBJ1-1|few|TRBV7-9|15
TGTGCCAGCAGCTTCGGGACAGGGGTCAACACTGAAGCTTTCTTT
CASSFGTGVNTEAFF
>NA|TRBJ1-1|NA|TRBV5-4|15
TGTGCCAGCAGCTTGACGGGCCGACAGGACACTGAAGCTTTCTTT
CASSLTGRQDTEAFF
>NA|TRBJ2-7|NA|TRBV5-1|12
TGCGCCAGCAGCTTGATTTCAGGCGAGCAGTACTTC
CASSLISGEQYF
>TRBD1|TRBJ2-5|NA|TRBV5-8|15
TGTGCCAGCAGCTCCCGGACAGGGGGCGTGGAGACCCAGTACTTC
CASSSRTGGVETQYF
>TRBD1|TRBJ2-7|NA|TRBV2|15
TGTGCCAGCAATCCCGCTCAGGGGGCGTTATACGAGCAGTACTTC
CASNPAQGALYEQYF
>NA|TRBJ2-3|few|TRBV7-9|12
TGTGCCAGCAGCTTAGTGGAGGGGACGCAGTATTTT
CASSLVEGTQYF
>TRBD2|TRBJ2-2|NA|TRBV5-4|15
TGTGCCAGCAGCTCCTCCGGGAGGATGACCGGGGAGCTGTTTTTT
CASSSSGRMTGELFF
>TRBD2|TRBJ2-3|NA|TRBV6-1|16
TGTGCCAGCAGTGAGGGGTTAGCGGGGGAGAGAAATACGCAGTATTTT
CASSEGLAGERNTQYF
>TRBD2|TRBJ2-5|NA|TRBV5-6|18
TGTGCCAGCAGCTTGGTGGGTAGCGGGGGGGAAACCAGGGAGACCCAGTACTTC
CASSLVGSGGETRETQYF
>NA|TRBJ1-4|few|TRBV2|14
TGTGCCAGCAGTGACGCGGCGGAGGATGAAAAACTGTTTTTT
CASSDAAEDEKLFF
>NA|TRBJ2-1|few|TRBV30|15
TGTGCCTGGAGGCGGGGAGCTTCATACTACAATGAGCAGTTCTTC
CAWRRGASYYNEQFF
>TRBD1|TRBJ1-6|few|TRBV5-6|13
TGTGCCAGCAGAGGGACAGGGAATTCACCCCTCCACTTT
CASRGTGNSPLHF
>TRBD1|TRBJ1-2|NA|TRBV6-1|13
TGTGCCAGCAGTGAAGGAGGGGGCTGGGGCTACACCTTC
CASSEGGGWGYTF
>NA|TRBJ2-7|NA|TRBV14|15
TGTGCCAGCAGCCAGGGCACTAGACCGCCCTACGAGCAGTACTTC
CASSQGTRPPYEQYF
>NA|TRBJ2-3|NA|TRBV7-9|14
TGTGCCAGCAGCTTCTCAGGGGAGTCAGATACGCAGTATTTT
CASSFSGESDTQYF
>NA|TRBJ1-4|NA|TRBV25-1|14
TGTGCCAGCAGTGATTGGAGGTTAGGTGAAAAACTGTTTTTT
CASSDWRLGEKLFF
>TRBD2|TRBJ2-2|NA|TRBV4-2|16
TGTGCCAGCAGCCAAGTCCGGGGGGGGCCCGTCGGGGAGCTGTTTTTT
CASSQVRGGPVGELFF
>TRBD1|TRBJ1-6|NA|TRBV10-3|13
TGTGCCATCAGGGACAGGGATAATTCACCCCTCCACTTT
CAIRDRDNSPLHF
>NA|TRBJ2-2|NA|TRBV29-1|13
TGCAGCGTTGAAAGAGGGTTCACCGGGGAGCTGTTTTTT
CSVERGFTGELFF
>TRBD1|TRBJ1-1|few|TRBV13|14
TGTGCCAGCAGCTCGCGAACAGGGGAGCCTGAAGCTTTCTTT
CASSSRTGEPEAFF
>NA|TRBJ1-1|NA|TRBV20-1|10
TGCAGTGCTTTGGACAACGAAGCTTTCTTT
CSALDNEAFF
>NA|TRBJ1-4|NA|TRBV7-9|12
TGTGCCAGCAGCTCGCAGGGGACCCACGGAGTTTTT
CASSSQGTHGVF
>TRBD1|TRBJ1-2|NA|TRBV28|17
TGTGCCAGCAGTCCCCCGGGACAGGGGGCGCTATATTATGGCTACACCTTC
CASSPPGQGALYYGYTF
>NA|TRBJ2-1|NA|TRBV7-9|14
TGTGCCAGCAGCTCTCCGGACTTTCGGGATGAGCAGTTCTTC
CASSSPDFRDEQFF